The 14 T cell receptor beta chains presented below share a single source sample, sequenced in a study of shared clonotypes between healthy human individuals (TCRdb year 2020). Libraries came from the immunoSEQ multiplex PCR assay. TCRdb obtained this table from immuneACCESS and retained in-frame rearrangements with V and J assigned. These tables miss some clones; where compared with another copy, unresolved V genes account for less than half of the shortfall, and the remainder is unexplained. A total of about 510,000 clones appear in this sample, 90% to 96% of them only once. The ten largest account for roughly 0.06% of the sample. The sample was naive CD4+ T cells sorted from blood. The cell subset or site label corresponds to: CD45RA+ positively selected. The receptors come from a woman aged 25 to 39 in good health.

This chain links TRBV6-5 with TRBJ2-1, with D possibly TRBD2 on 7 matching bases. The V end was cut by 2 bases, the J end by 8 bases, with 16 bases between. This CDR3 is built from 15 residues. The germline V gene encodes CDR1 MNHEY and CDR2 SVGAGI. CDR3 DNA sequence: TGTGCCAGCAGTTACAAAGGGGGACTAACCGATGAGCAGTTCTTC. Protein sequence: CASSYKGGLTDEQFF.

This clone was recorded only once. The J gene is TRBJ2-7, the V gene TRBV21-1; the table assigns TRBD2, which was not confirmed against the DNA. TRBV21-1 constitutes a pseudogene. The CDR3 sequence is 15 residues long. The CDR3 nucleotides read TGTGCCAGCAGCAAAGGGCAGCGGGAGTTTGACGAGCAGTACTTC. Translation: CASSKGQREFDEQYF.

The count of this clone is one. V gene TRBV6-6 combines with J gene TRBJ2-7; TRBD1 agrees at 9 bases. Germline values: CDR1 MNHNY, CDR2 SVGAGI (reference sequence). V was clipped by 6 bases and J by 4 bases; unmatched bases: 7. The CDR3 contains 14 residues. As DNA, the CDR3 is TGTGCCAGCAGGGGGACAGGGACCCATTACGAGCAGTACTTC. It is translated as CASRGTGTHYEQYF.

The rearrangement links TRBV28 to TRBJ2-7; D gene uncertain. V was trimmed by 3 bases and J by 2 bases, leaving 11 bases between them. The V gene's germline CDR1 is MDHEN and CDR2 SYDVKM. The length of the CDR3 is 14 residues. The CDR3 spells CASSLSHQTYEQYF. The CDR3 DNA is TGTGCCAGCAGTTTGAGTCATCAAACCTACGAGCAGTACTTC.

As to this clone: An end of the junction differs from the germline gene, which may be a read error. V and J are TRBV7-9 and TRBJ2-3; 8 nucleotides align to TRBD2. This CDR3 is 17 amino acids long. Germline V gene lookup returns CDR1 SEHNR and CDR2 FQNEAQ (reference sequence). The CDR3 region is CASSYSSGSDLRAVLTF. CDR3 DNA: TGTGCCAGCAGCTACTCCAGCGGGAGTGACCTACGAGCAGTACTAACGTTC.

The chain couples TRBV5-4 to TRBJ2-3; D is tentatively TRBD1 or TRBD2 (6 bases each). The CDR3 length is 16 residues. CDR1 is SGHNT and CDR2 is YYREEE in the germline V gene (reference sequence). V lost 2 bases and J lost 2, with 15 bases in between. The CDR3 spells CASSFRGAPSTDTQYF. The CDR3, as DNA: TGTGCCAGCAGCTTTAGGGGGGCCCCCTCCACAGATACGCAGTATTTT.

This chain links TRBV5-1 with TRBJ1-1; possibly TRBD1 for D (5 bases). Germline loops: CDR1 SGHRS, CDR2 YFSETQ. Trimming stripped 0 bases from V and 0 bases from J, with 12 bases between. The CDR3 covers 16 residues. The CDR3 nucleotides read TGCGCCAGCAGCTTGGACCGGGGACCCATGAACACTGAAGCTTTCTTT. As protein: CASSLDRGPMNTEAFF.

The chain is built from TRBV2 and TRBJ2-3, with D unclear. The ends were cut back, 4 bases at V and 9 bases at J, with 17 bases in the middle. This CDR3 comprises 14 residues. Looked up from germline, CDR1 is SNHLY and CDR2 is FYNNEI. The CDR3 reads CASSVSQETRTQYF. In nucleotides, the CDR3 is TGTGCCAGCAGTGTAAGTCAGGAAACGAGAACGCAGTATTTT.

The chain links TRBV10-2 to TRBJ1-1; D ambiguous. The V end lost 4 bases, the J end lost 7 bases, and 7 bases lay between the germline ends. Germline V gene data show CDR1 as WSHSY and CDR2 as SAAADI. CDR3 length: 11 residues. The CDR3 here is CASSAHHEAFF. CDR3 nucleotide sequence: TGCGCCAGCAGTGCACACCATGAAGCTTTCTTT.

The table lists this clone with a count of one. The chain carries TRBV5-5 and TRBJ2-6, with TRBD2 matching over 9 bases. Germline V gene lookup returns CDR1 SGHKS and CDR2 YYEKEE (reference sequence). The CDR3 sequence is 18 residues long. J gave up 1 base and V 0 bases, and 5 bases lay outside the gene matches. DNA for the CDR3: TGTGCCAGCAGCTTGGGCCTAGCGGGATTTTCTGGGGCCAACGTCCTGACTTTC. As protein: CASSLGLAGFSGANVLTF.

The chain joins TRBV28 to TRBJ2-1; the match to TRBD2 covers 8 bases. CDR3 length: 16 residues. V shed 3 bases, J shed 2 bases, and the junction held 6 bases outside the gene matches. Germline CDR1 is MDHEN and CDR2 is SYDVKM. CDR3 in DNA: TGTGCCAGCAGTTTCCGCGGGAGGACCCCCTACAATGAGCAGTTCTTC. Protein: CASSFRGRTPYNEQFF. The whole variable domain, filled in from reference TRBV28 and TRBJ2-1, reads DVKVTQSSRYLVKRTGEKVFLECVQDMDHENMFWYRQDPGLGLRLIYFSYDVKMKEKGDIPEGYSVSREKKERFSLILESASTNQTSMYLCASSFRGRTPYNEQFFGPGTRLTVL.

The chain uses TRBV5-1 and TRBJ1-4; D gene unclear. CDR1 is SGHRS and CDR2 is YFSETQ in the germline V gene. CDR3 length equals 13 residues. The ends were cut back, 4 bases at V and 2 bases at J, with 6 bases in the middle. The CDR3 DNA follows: TGCGCCAGCAGCAGGTCCACTAATGAAAAACTGTTTTTT. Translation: CASSRSTNEKLFF.

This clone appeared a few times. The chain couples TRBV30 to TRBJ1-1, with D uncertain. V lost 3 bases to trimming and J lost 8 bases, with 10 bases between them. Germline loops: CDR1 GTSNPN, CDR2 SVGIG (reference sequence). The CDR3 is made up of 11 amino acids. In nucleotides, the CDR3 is TGTGCCTGGAGCCCGGGATCAGAAGCTTTCTTT. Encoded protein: CAWSPGSEAFF. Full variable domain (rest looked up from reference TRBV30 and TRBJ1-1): SQTIHQWPATLVQPVGSPLSLECTVEGTSNPNLYWYRQAAGRGLQLLFYSVGIGQISSEVPQNLSASRPQDRQFILSSKKLLLSDSGFYLCAWSPGSEAFFGQGTRLTVV.

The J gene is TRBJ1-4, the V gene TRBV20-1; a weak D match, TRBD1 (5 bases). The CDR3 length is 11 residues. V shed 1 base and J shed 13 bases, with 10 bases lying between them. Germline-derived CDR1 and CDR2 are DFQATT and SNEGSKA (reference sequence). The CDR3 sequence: CSARGPGTLFF. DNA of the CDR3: TGCAGTGCTAGAGGGCCCGGGACACTGTTTTTT.